This TCR beta chain was sequenced during a study of Graves' ophthalmopathy and Graves' hyperthyroidism. TCR beta CDR3 amplification used RNA transcripts. RT-PCR was first run with HTBI primers, then multiplex PCR in a second round. From the multiplex PCR reads, TCRdb called clonotypes with MiXCR, one entry per CDR3 protein. The sample yields 350,000 to 400,000 distinct CDR3 sequences, 15% to 20% seen once. This clonotype occurred many times. The CDR3 length is 15 residues. From germline, CDR1 is SEHNR and CDR2 FQNEAQ (reference sequence). The ends were cut back, 5 bases at V and 7 bases at J, with 15 bases in the middle.

The sequence came from a woman between 18 and 29 years old with Graves' ophthalmopathy. The sample taken for sequencing was peripheral blood. The V and J genes are TRBV7-9 and TRBJ1-6; tentatively, D is TRBD1 (5 bases). The CDR3 DNA follows: TGTGCCAGCAGCCCAGCAGGGTTGCACAATTCACCCCTCCACTTT. Encoded protein: CASSPAGLHNSPLHF.